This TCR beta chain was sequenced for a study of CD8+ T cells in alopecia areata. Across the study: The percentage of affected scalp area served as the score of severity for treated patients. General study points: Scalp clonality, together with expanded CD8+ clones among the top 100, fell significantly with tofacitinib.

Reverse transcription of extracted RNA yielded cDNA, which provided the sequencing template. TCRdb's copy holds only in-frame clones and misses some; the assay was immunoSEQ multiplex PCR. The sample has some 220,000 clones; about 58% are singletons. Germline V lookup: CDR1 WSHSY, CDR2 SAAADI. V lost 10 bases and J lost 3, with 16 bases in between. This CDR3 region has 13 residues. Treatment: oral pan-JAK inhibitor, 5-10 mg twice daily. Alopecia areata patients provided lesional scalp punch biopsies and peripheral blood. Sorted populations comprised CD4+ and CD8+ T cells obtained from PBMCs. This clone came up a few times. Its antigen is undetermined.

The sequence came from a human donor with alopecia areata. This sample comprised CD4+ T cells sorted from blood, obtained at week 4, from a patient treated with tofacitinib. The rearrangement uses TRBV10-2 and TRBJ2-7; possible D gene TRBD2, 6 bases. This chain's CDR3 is CATGAGSGYEQYF. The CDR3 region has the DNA TGCGCCACCGGGGCGGGGTCAGGCTACGAGCAGTACTTC.